The rows below give T cell receptor beta chains drawn from one sample of a study of CD8 T cells in ankylosing spondylitis. TCRdb reanalysed the 5' RACE reads using MiXCR and keeps one entry per CDR3 protein. The sample lists over 400,000 distinct CDR3 sequences, about 25% occurring once. Input material: blood, either unsorted or a sorted T cell fraction (not recorded which). The origin of the receptors is a male donor with ankylosing spondylitis. CDR3s include the opening cysteine and the closing phenylalanine or tryptophan. The D gene is left open where the match is weak. Expanded clones are given a class, and other clones once, few, many or no size at all.

CDR3 length,clone size,V gene,D gene,J gene,CDR3 protein,CDR3 DNA
19,NA,TRBV13,NA,TRBJ2-6,CASSLLPGSSLSGANVLTF,TGTGCCAGCAGCTTACTTCCAGGCTCATCTCTCTCTGGGGCCAACGTCCTGACTTTC
14,NA,TRBV3-1,NA,TRBJ2-3,CASSQYRDADTQYF,TGTGCCAGCAGCCAATACCGGGATGCAGATACGCAGTATTTT
16,few,TRBV14,NA,TRBJ2-1,CASSPGLRKTYNEQFF,TGTGCCAGCAGCCCGGGACTCCGTAAGACCTACAATGAGCAGTTCTTC
14,few,TRBV29-1,NA,TRBJ1-1,CSVEEQVTNTEAFF,TGCAGCGTTGAAGAACAGGTAACTAACACTGAAGCTTTCTTT
14,once,TRBV5-5,NA,TRBJ2-5,CASSAPRLGETQYF,TGTGCCAGCAGCGCGCCGAGGCTAGGTGAGACCCAGTACTTC
13,NA,TRBV7-2,TRBD2,TRBJ2-1,CASSFASGSEQFF,TGTGCCAGCAGCTTTGCTAGCGGGAGTGAGCAGTTCTTC
12,NA,TRBV30,NA,TRBJ1-6,CAWSVPGSPLHF,TGTGCCTGGAGTGTACCAGGTTCACCCCTCCACTTT
14,many,TRBV12-3/TRBV12-4,NA,TRBJ2-3,CASSLVSSTDTQYF,TGTGCCAGCAGTTTAGTGTCTAGCACAGATACGCAGTATTTT
14,few,TRBV12-3/TRBV12-4,NA,TRBJ1-5,CASRGNREGQPQHF,TGTGCCAGCAGGGGTAACAGGGAGGGCCAGCCCCAGCATTTT
12,few,TRBV19,NA,TRBJ2-2,CAGRGLTGELFF,TGTGCCGGCCGGGGCCTCACCGGGGAGCTGTTTTTT
15,NA,TRBV20-1,NA,TRBJ1-2,CSARGSEGANYGYTF,TGCAGTGCTAGAGGGAGTGAAGGGGCTAACTATGGCTACACCTTC
14,NA,TRBV18,NA,TRBJ1-1,CASSATRGNTEAFF,TGTGCCAGCTCAGCTACTCGGGGGAACACTGAAGCTTTCTTT
14,NA,TRBV6-1,TRBD1,TRBJ2-1,CASSRTGLYNEQFF,TGTGCCAGCAGTCGGACAGGGCTCTACAATGAGCAGTTCTTC
14,once,TRBV7-2,NA,TRBJ1-1,CASSPGGANTEAFF,TGTGCCAGCAGCCCGGGGGGGGCGAACACTGAAGCTTTCTTT
14,NA,TRBV19,NA,TRBJ1-2,CASSIPQSNYGYTF,TGTGCCAGTAGTATCCCACAGTCCAACTATGGCTACACCTTC
16,few,TRBV20-1,TRBD2,TRBJ2-3,CSAPGLAGVGADTQYF,TGCAGTGCTCCGGGACTAGCGGGAGTTGGGGCAGATACGCAGTATTTT
16,once,TRBV29-1,TRBD2,TRBJ2-5,CSVEKVGGPGEETQYF,TGCAGCGTTGAGAAGGTGGGAGGGCCGGGGGAAGAGACCCAGTACTTC
15,few,TRBV24-1,TRBD2,TRBJ2-1,CATSDSAGGDNEQFF,TGTGCCACCAGTGATTCTGCGGGAGGGGACAATGAGCAGTTCTTC
18,NA,TRBV28,NA,TRBJ1-5,CASRFRGDPGSLNQPQHF,TGTGCCAGCAGGTTCCGGGGGGATCCGGGGAGCCTCAATCAGCCCCAGCATTTT
11,NA,TRBV12-3/TRBV12-4,NA,TRBJ2-1,CASTKSHEQFF,TGTGCCAGCACGAAGAGTCATGAGCAGTTCTTC
15,few,TRBV7-2,NA,TRBJ1-5,CASSLKSGGNQPQHF,TGTGCCAGCAGCTTAAAATCAGGCGGTAATCAGCCCCAGCATTTT
14,few,TRBV3-1,NA,TRBJ1-2,CASSQDRGMSGYTF,TGTGCCAGCAGCCAAGATAGGGGGATGAGCGGCTACACCTTC
15,few,TRBV4-2,NA,TRBJ2-5,CASSQPGHTKETQYF,TGTGCCAGCAGCCAACCGGGACACACAAAAGAGACCCAGTACTTC
15,NA,TRBV3-1,NA,TRBJ2-2,CASSLWTFSTGELFF,TGTGCCAGCAGCCTATGGACTTTTAGCACCGGGGAGCTGTTTTTT
12,few,TRBV6-6,NA,TRBJ1-2,CASTPGGEGYTF,TGTGCCAGCACACCGGGGGGGGAGGGCTACACCTTC
15,NA,TRBV5-1,TRBD1,TRBJ1-1,CASSMRQGKGTEAFF,TGCGCCAGCAGCATGCGACAGGGAAAGGGCACTGAAGCTTTCTTT
16,NA,TRBV5-1,TRBD2,TRBJ2-3,CASSSVAGVSTDTQYF,TGCGCCAGCAGCTCAGTAGCGGGAGTTAGCACAGATACGCAGTATTTT
12,NA,TRBV29-1,NA,TRBJ2-7,CSVVQGLHEQYF,TGCAGCGTTGTACAGGGTCTCCACGAGCAGTACTTC